What follows are 26 T cell receptor beta chains derived from one specimen sequenced in a study of blood T cells in healthy people across ages. A second 7 to 11 cycle PCR used barcoded and J-beta primers. TCRdb independently ran MiXCR on the 5' RACE reads; one entry per CDR3 protein. The sample yields around 1,800,000 distinct CDR3 sequences, about two fifths seen once. The sample consisted of blood. These receptors were collected from a human donor in good health.

The rearrangement uses TRBV6-5 and TRBJ2-7, with a tentative D call TRBD2 (5 bases). Germline V gene sequence: CDR1 MNHEY, CDR2 SVGAGI. The germline V and J ends were trimmed by 11 bases and 0 bases, with 23 bases remaining between them. The CDR3 consists of 16 residues. The CDR3, as DNA: TGTGCCGGTAGTTACTCGAGACGGGATCTCTCCTACGAGCAGTACTTC. Residues: CAGSYSRRDLSYEQYF.

This clonotype showed up just a few times. CDR3 sequence (DNA): TGCGCCAGCAGCCCAAGAAAGGTAAAGGAGGAGACGAACACTGAAGCTTTCTTT. Amino acids: CASSPRKVKEETNTEAFF. The chain is built from TRBV4-3 and TRBJ1-1, with unresolved D. Trimming left V 4 bases short and J 1 base short, with 22 bases between. Germline CDR1 and CDR2: LGHNA and YSLEER. The CDR3 consists of 18 residues.

Comment on this clonotype: Mismatch with germline at one junction end may stem from a read error. The chain is built from TRBV7-9 and TRBJ1-1, with a weak D call TRBD1 (6 bases). CDR3 length equals 17 residues. The V gene's germline CDR1 is SEHNR and CDR2 FQNEAQ (reference sequence). CDR3 sequence reads: CTSSSGTGQGLNTEAFF. In DNA, the CDR3 is TGTACCAGCAGCTCGGGGACGGGTCAGGGGTTGAACACTGAAGCTTTCTTT.

This clonotype was seen a few times. The rearrangement uses TRBV2 and TRBJ2-3; D perhaps matches TRBD2 (6 bases). From germline, CDR1 is SNHLY and CDR2 FYNNEI. The germline V and J ends were trimmed by 3 bases and 2 bases, with 12 bases remaining between them. This CDR3 spans 15 amino acids. Here the CDR3 reads CASSDLVAATDTQYF. CDR3 nucleotides: TGTGCCAGCAGTGATTTGGTAGCGGCCACAGATACGCAGTATTTT.

V gene TRBV6-2 or TRBV6-3 combines with J gene TRBJ2-1, with 11 nucleotides matching TRBD2. The ends lost 8 bases at V and 7 bases at J; junction bases unmatched: 7. Per germline, CDR1 MNHEY and CDR2 SVGEGT. This CDR3 contains 14 residues. The DNA of the CDR3 is TGTGCCAGCCAGCTAGCGGGAGGTTTAAATGAGCAGTTCTTC. The encoded protein is CASQLAGGLNEQFF.

The chain is built from TRBV9 and TRBJ2-1; TRBD2 matches at 11 bases. The CDR3 totals 16 residues. Trimming removed 0 bases from V and 9 bases from J; junction bases left unmatched: 8. The V gene's germline CDR1 is SGDLS and CDR2 YYNGEE. The CDR3 sequence: CASSVGFSGGAGEQFF. The CDR3 coding sequence is TGTGCCAGCAGCGTAGGATTTAGCGGGGGGGCGGGTGAGCAGTTCTTC.

This chain uses TRBV20-1 with TRBJ1-2, with 8 bases that match TRBD1. The germline V gene encodes CDR1 DFQATT and CDR2 SNEGSKA (reference sequence). This CDR3 comprises 15 residues. V trimming: 0 bases; J trimming: 2 bases; junction bases outside the gene matches: 5. In DNA, the CDR3 is TGCAGTGCTAGAGAGAGGACAGGGTCGAACTATGGCTACACCTTC. The encoded protein is CSARERTGSNYGYTF.

This clonotype appeared a few times. The chain carries TRBV4-3 and TRBJ2-1, with D tentatively TRBD2 (6 bases). Trimming cost V 1 base and J 8 bases, with 15 bases left between them. This CDR3 is 15 amino acids long. Germline CDR1 reads LGHNA; CDR2 reads YSLEER. The DNA of the CDR3 is TGCGCCAGCAGCCAAGGCCCGGGACTTCTCGATGAGCAGTTCTTC. Translating it yields CASSQGPGLLDEQFF.

This clonotype has a handful of counts. The rearrangement links TRBV4-1 to TRBJ2-7, with TRBD1 matching 9 bases. CDR3 length equals 14 residues. The V gene's germline CDR1 is MGHRA and CDR2 YSYEKL. With 2 bases clipped from V and 5 bases from J, the junction kept 4 bases outside the gene matches. CDR3 bases: TGCGCCAGCAGCCAAACGGACAGGGGAGACGAGCAGTACTTC. It codes for CASSQTDRGDEQYF.

The V gene is TRBV28, the J gene TRBJ1-1, with 7 bases that match TRBD1. Trimming removed 8 bases from V and 4 bases from J; junction bases left unmatched: 13. Germline V lookup: CDR1 MDHEN, CDR2 SYDVKM. This CDR3 comprises 15 residues. CDR3 amino acids: CASGTNRGSGTEAFF. DNA for the CDR3: TGTGCCAGCGGAACTAACAGGGGCAGTGGCACTGAAGCTTTCTTT.

This clonotype was found many times. The V call is TRBV5-6, the J call TRBJ1-2; TRBD1 agrees at 7 bases. J lost 6 bases, V lost 1 base, and 3 bases had no gene match. CDR3 size: 13 residues. Germline V gives CDR1 SGHDT, CDR2 YYEEEE. The CDR3 loop reads CASSLTGVHGYTF. DNA for the CDR3: TGTGCCAGCAGCTTGACAGGGGTTCATGGCTACACCTTC.

V and J are TRBV21-1 and TRBJ1-4; TRBD1, as called in the table, went unchecked against the DNA. TRBV21-1 is assigned pseudogene status. The CDR3 is made up of 18 amino acids. CDR3 protein: CASSFLRMTDLNREKRFF. CDR3 in DNA: TGTGCCAGCAGCTTCTTAAGGATGACAGATCTGAACCGCGAAAAACGGTTTTTT.

DNA for the CDR3: TGTGCCAGCAGTAACCGGGCCGCCACAGATACGCAGTATTTT. It encodes CASSNRAATDTQYF. This chain joins TRBV11-3 and TRBJ2-3; D uncertain. The CDR3 is 14 amino acids. From germline, CDR1 is SGHNT and CDR2 YENEEA. Trimming pared 6 bases from V and 2 bases from J, leaving 12 bases between.

With regard to this clonotype: One end of the junction varies from germline; a read error may be responsible. V gene TRBV5-1 combines with J gene TRBJ2-5; 8 nucleotides agree with TRBD1. The DNA end favors TRBJ2-7, so the J call may be wrong. This CDR3 has 15 amino acids. Germline CDR1 SGHRS, CDR2 YFSETQ. Here the CDR3 DNA reads TGCGCCAGCAACTTGTTTAGACAGGGGAGCGACGAGCAGTACTTC. Translated: CASNLFRQGSDEQYF.

This clonotype was observed at least ten times. The chain combines TRBV24-1 with TRBJ2-3; 8 positions agree with TRBD2. This CDR3 has 15 residues. Germline V gene lookup returns CDR1 KGHDR and CDR2 SFDVKD. V was pared by 10 bases and J by 2 bases, with 10 bases of the junction left unmatched. The CDR3 coding sequence is TGTGCCACTACTCCAAGCGGGGGCCCCACAGATACGCAGTATTTT. It specifies CATTPSGGPTDTQYF.

V and J are TRBV5-1 and TRBJ2-3; 9 bases align to TRBD1. The trim removed 2 bases at V and 5 bases at J, leaving 6 bases unmatched. This CDR3 contains 15 residues. Germline assignment: CDR1 SGHRS and CDR2 YFSETQ. The CDR3 loop is CASSLGDREKDTQYF. In nucleotides, the CDR3 is TGCGCCAGCAGCTTAGGGGACAGGGAGAAAGATACGCAGTATTTT.

Notes on this clonotype: A junction end diverges from the germline sequence, so it may reflect a read error. V is TRBV4-1 and J is TRBJ2-7; 7 bases fit TRBD2. Per germline, CDR1 MGHRA and CDR2 YSYEKL. The CDR3 loop spans 18 amino acids. CDR3 bases: TGCGCCGGCAGCCAAGATCCGCCTAGCGGAGCGAGCTCCTACGAGCAGTACTTC. Its translation: CAGSQDPPSGASSYEQYF.

The chain links TRBV6-4 to TRBJ2-1; no clear D. Germline V gene sequence: CDR1 MRHNA, CDR2 SNTAGT. The V end lost 6 bases, the J end lost 15 bases, and 27 bases lay between the germline ends. The CDR3 totals 15 residues. CDR3 DNA sequence: TGTGCCAGCAGCCCTTCTAATTCCTTGCAGTCTGTGTGGTTCTTC. The encoded protein is CASSPSNSLQSVWFF.

As for this clonotype: A much larger clone differs from this one at a single base, so this may be a read error. The chain recombines TRBV12-3 or TRBV12-4 with TRBJ1-2; D is unresolved. The CDR3 sequence is 13 residues long. The germline V and J ends were trimmed by 4 bases and 7 bases, with 13 bases remaining between them. The CDR3 spells CASSSQPRSGYTF. The CDR3 DNA reads as TGTGCCAGCAGTTCCCAACCCAGAAGTGGCTACACCTTC.

There are a few counts of this clonotype. V usage is TRBV7-2 and J usage is TRBJ2-5, with D tentatively TRBD2 (7 bases). The CDR3 has 14 residues. CDR1 is SGHTA, CDR2 FQGNSA, per germline. The V and J ends lost 8 bases and 11 bases respectively, with 24 bases between them. This chain's CDR3 is CASFRGGGSYGQYF. The CDR3, as DNA: TGTGCCAGCTTCCGCGGCGGGGGCTCCTACGGGCAGTACTTC.

This clonotype was found a few times. The V gene is TRBV12-3 or TRBV12-4, the J gene TRBJ1-2; weak D call: TRBD1 (5 bases). Trimming removed 1 base from V and 3 bases from J, with 12 bases in between. This CDR3 contains 15 residues. CDR3 DNA sequence: TGTGCCAGCAGTTTAGGCGGGACCGATTACTATGGCTACACCTTC. Residues: CASSLGGTDYYGYTF.

In this sample, this clonotype turned up a few times. The chain is built from TRBV7-3 and TRBJ1-4; 7 bases match TRBD1. This CDR3 region has 13 residues. CDR1 is SGHTA, CDR2 FQGTGA, per germline. With V trimmed by 4 bases and J by 10 bases, 6 bases remained unmatched. CDR3 sequence: CASSSAGGGKLFF. The CDR3 nucleotides read TGTGCCAGCAGCTCCGCAGGGGGAGGAAAACTGTTTTTT.

The count of this clonotype is one. The V and J genes are TRBV15 and TRBJ2-7, with no clear D. The J call may be incorrect, as the DNA end agrees better with TRBJ2-5. The CDR3 is 13 amino acids. Germline loops: CDR1 LNHNV, CDR2 YYDKDF (reference sequence). CDR3 loop: CATNIQLQETQYF. The CDR3 DNA is TGTGCCACCAACATACAGCTCCAGGAGACCCAGTACTTC.

The V call is TRBV10-3, the J call TRBJ2-1; possibly TRBD2 for D (6 bases). CDR1 and CDR2 (germline): ENHRY, SYGVKD. This CDR3 has 14 residues. V gave up 8 bases and J gave up 1 base, with 12 bases separating them. CDR3 amino acids: CAIGAGQSYNEQFF. The CDR3 bases are TGTGCCATCGGCGCGGGGCAATCCTACAATGAGCAGTTCTTC.

The chain uses TRBV4-2 and TRBJ1-1; possibly TRBD1 for D (6 bases). V lost 4 bases to trimming and J lost 9 bases, with 15 bases between them. The CDR3 is made up of 13 amino acids. The V gene's germline CDR1 is LGHNA and CDR2 YNFKEQ. The CDR3 sequence is CASSLGDTDKAFF. The CDR3 DNA reads TGTGCCAGCAGCCTGGGGGACACGGATAAAGCTTTCTTT.

This clonotype came up a few times. One end of the junction is discordant with germline, which a read error may explain. This chain joins TRBV3-1 and TRBJ2-1, with D possibly being TRBD1 (5 bases). The CDR3 consists of 13 residues. Germline-derived CDR1 and CDR2 are LGHDT and YNNKEL (reference sequence). The CDR3 protein is CATGMHSHNEQFF. CDR3 coding DNA: TGCGCCACAGGTATGCACTCCCACAATGAGCAGTTCTTC.